Sequencing of this T cell receptor beta chain was carried out in a study of cytomegalovirus exposure and HLA in healthy donors. Study findings and constraints: Later, TCR association rates were found to vary by HLA locus, highest for DRB1 and lowest for HLA-C. In a later analysis, most CMV-associated TCR beta chains appeared HLA-restricted. The study flagged about 150 TCR beta chains as cytomegalovirus-associated.

This clone was detected a few times. Its antigen is not identified. Germline CDR1 GTSNPN, CDR2 SVGIG (reference sequence). CDR3 size: 15 residues. The V end lost 0 bases, the J end lost 0 bases, and 9 bases lay between the germline ends. The PCR had 60 Vbeta and 13 Jbeta primers. Assay: immunoSEQ multiplex PCR; the TCRdb copy retains only in-frame clones and omits some. This sample has about 230,000 clones, with over 75% found just once. This receptor was identified in a boy between 5 and 17 years old in good health and CMV-seronegative. The chain has TRBV30 and TRBJ1-3, with D unresolved. Sequenced: PBMCs. CDR3 region: CAWSVSLSSGNTIYF. The CDR3 coding sequence is TGTGCCTGGAGTGTAAGTCTGAGCTCTGGAAACACCATATATTTT. Using reference TRBV30 and TRBJ1-3 for the parts outside the CDR3, the full variable domain is SQTIHQWPATLVQPVGSPLSLECTVEGTSNPNLYWYRQAAGRGLQLLFYSVGIGQISSEVPQNLSASRPQDRQFILSSKKLLLSDSGFYLCAWSVSLSSGNTIYFGEGSWLTVV.